This is a list of T cell receptor beta chains from one sample in a study of T cells after yellow fever vaccination. TCRdb reanalysed the 5' RACE reads using MiXCR and keeps one entry per CDR3 protein. Altogether a few hundred thousand distinct CDR3 sequences are present, 11% being singletons, with the ten largest covering around 19%. This sample comprised PBMCs, obtained on the day of the first yellow fever vaccination. The receptors stem from a man younger than 35 who received the YFV17D yellow fever vaccine. CDR3s include the opening cysteine and the closing phenylalanine or tryptophan. A D gene is named only where the DNA matches it firmly. Size is stated for part of the rows, as once, few or many counts, or as a class when the clone is expanded.

J,size,D,V,CDR3,DNA
TRBJ1-6,NA,NA,TRBV6-1,CASSRIRSSYNSPLHF,TGTGCCAGCAGCCGCATCAGGAGCTCCTATAATTCACCCCTCCACTTT
TRBJ1-6,NA,NA,TRBV20-1,CSARDILSSYNSPLHF,TGCAGTGCTAGAGACATCCTGAGCTCCTATAATTCACCCCTCCACTTT
TRBJ1-1,NA,NA,TRBV6-1,CASSPLRENTEAFF,TGTGCCAGCAGTCCACTCAGGGAGAACACTGAAGCTTTCTTT
TRBJ1-5,NA,NA,TRBV6-1,CASSELSRTNQPQHF,TGTGCCAGCAGTGAACTGAGCAGAACCAATCAGCCCCAGCATTTT
TRBJ1-3,few,NA,TRBV20-1,CSARDPSAGNTIYF,TGCAGTGCTAGAGATCCTAGTGCTGGAAACACCATATATTTT
TRBJ1-4,NA,TRBD1,TRBV12-3/TRBV12-4,CASAGQVNEKLFF,TGTGCCAGCGCGGGACAGGTTAATGAAAAACTGTTTTTT
TRBJ2-5,NA,TRBD2,TRBV15,CATSRVAGATETQYF,TGTGCCACCAGCAGAGTAGCGGGGGCGACGGAGACCCAGTACTTC
TRBJ1-2,few,TRBD1,TRBV27,CASSSATGGRGYTF,TGTGCCAGCAGTTCAGCGACAGGGGGGAGAGGCTACACCTTC
TRBJ1-1,NA,NA,TRBV12-3/TRBV12-4,CASHQYGGTEAFF,TGTGCCAGCCACCAATATGGGGGCACTGAAGCTTTCTTT
TRBJ2-2,few,TRBD1,TRBV11-3,CASSLDPGGRLFF,TGTGCCAGCAGCTTAGATCCAGGGGGACGGCTGTTTTTT
TRBJ1-5,NA,NA,TRBV7-6,CATHPGRNQPQHF,TGTGCCACCCACCCGGGGAGAAATCAGCCCCAGCATTTT
TRBJ2-5,few,NA,TRBV20-1,CSARGVRGGEETQYF,TGCAGTGCTAGAGGGGTCCGGGGCGGGGAAGAGACCCAGTACTTC
TRBJ1-2,NA,NA,TRBV20-1,CSARKAGGLVYGYTF,TGCAGTGCTAGAAAGGCGGGGGGGCTTGTCTATGGCTACACCTTC
TRBJ1-2,NA,NA,TRBV4-1,CASSQDRGQGRNTF,TGCGCCAGCAGCCAAGATCGGGGGCAGGGGAGGAACACCTTC
TRBJ1-2,few,NA,TRBV6-2/TRBV6-3,CASSYQGIPVNYGYTF,TGTGCCAGCAGTTACCAGGGAATCCCTGTGAACTATGGCTACACCTTC
TRBJ1-6,NA,NA,TRBV4-3,CASSQDQGVNSPLHF,TGCGCCAGCAGCCAAGATCAAGGGGTCAATTCACCCCTCCACTTT
TRBJ1-5,few,TRBD1,TRBV15,CATSSGQGNQPQHF,TGTGCCACCAGCAGCGGACAGGGGAATCAGCCCCAGCATTTT
TRBJ2-5,NA,NA,TRBV7-2,CASSSVRLGGGQETQYF,TGTGCCAGCAGCTCAGTCCGTCTCGGGGGAGGCCAAGAGACCCAGTACTTC
TRBJ1-5,NA,TRBD1,TRBV7-2,CASSTQGQYNQPQHF,TGTGCCAGCAGCACTCAGGGACAGTACAATCAGCCCCAGCATTTT
TRBJ1-2,few,NA,TRBV4-3,CASSPLYSGGRDYGYTF,TGCGCCAGCAGCCCCCTGTACAGCGGGGGGCGCGACTATGGCTACACCTTC
TRBJ1-2,NA,NA,TRBV5-5,CASSSTDQELPNYGYTF,TGTGCCAGCAGTTCTACAGACCAAGAACTCCCTAACTATGGCTACACCTTC
TRBJ1-2,NA,NA,TRBV5-6,CASSPSALGYTF,TGTGCCAGCAGCCCCTCGGCATTGGGCTACACCTTC
TRBJ2-7,many,NA,TRBV6-5,CASSYSLGGSYEQYF,TGTGCCAGCAGCTACAGCCTGGGAGGCTCCTACGAGCAGTACTTC
TRBJ2-5,NA,NA,TRBV5-4,CASRKTGYQETQYF,TGTGCCAGCAGAAAGACAGGTTACCAAGAGACCCAGTACTTC
TRBJ2-2,few,NA,TRBV5-1,CASSGAEGTNTGELFF,TGCGCCAGCAGCGGGGCGGAGGGGACGAACACCGGGGAGCTGTTTTTT
TRBJ1-1,many,NA,TRBV12-3/TRBV12-4,CASSPRALGAFF,TGTGCCAGCAGTCCTCGGGCCCTAGGAGCTTTCTTT
TRBJ1-2,few,TRBD1,TRBV9,CASSPMGQTNGYTF,TGTGCCAGCAGCCCGATGGGACAGACAAATGGCTACACCTTC
TRBJ2-3,NA,NA,TRBV29-1,CSGRDSSTDTQYF,TGCAGCGGCCGGGACTCTAGCACAGATACGCAGTATTTT
TRBJ2-5,few,NA,TRBV29-1,CSVGFRQETQYF,TGCAGCGTTGGATTTCGCCAAGAGACCCAGTACTTC
TRBJ2-1,few,NA,TRBV19,CASSKGLGYNEQFF,TGTGCCAGTAGTAAGGGACTGGGGTACAATGAGCAGTTCTTC
TRBJ1-1,few,NA,TRBV5-1,CASSSRPAGDTEAFF,TGCGCCAGCAGCTCCCGACCCGCTGGGGACACTGAAGCTTTCTTT
TRBJ1-1,NA,NA,TRBV7-2,CASSSALTENTEAFF,TGTGCCAGCAGCTCCGCTCTTACAGAGAACACTGAAGCTTTCTTT
TRBJ1-2,NA,NA,TRBV5-4,CASFEAQGFYGYTF,TGTGCCAGCTTTGAGGCGCAGGGTTTCTATGGCTACACCTTC
TRBJ2-7,few,NA,TRBV4-3,CASSPWPQSSYEQYF,TGCGCCAGCAGCCCGTGGCCGCAAAGCTCCTACGAGCAGTACTTC
TRBJ2-2,few,NA,TRBV12-3/TRBV12-4,CASGRGSTGELFF,TGTGCCAGCGGTCGGGGGAGCACCGGGGAGCTGTTTTTT
TRBJ1-1,few,TRBD1,TRBV20-1,CSARDHRGSAEAFF,TGCAGTGCTAGAGATCACAGGGGCTCCGCTGAAGCTTTCTTT
TRBJ2-7,few,TRBD1,TRBV12-3/TRBV12-4,CASSPAGTGIYEQYF,TGTGCCAGCAGTCCAGCCGGGACAGGGATTTACGAGCAGTACTTC
TRBJ1-3,NA,NA,TRBV7-2,CASSLASGLGNTIYF,TGTGCCAGCAGCTTAGCGTCTGGATTGGGAAACACCATATATTTT
TRBJ2-3,NA,TRBD2,TRBV11-2,CASGYSGGAGSDTQYF,TGTGCCAGCGGATATAGCGGGGGGGCGGGATCCGATACGCAGTATTTT
TRBJ1-2,NA,NA,TRBV28,CASSLPSNYGYTF,TGTGCCAGCAGCCTCCCCTCTAACTATGGCTACACCTTC
TRBJ1-4,few,NA,TRBV12-3/TRBV12-4,CASSSPGTANEKLFF,TGTGCCAGCAGTTCGCCCGGGACGGCGAATGAAAAACTGTTTTTT
TRBJ2-1,few,NA,TRBV24-1,CATSDFPNNEQFF,TGTGCCACCAGTGATTTCCCTAACAATGAGCAGTTCTTC
TRBJ2-5,NA,TRBD2,TRBV12-3/TRBV12-4,CASSSPGGGPVGRQETQYF,TGTGCCAGCAGTTCCCCTGGCGGGGGACCCGTGGGACGCCAAGAGACCCAGTACTTC
TRBJ1-4,NA,NA,TRBV4-3,CASSQTRPGLAVGVNEKLFF,TGCGCCAGCAGCCAAACCCGCCCGGGTCTGGCGGTAGGGGTAAATGAAAAACTGTTTTTT
TRBJ2-1,NA,TRBD1,TRBV20-1,CSAPLGTGGRNEQFF,TGCAGTGCACCCCTCGGGACAGGGGGACGCAATGAGCAGTTCTTC
TRBJ1-3,few,NA,TRBV6-5,CASSFTGQTSGNTIYF,TGTGCCAGCAGTTTCACGGGACAAACCTCTGGAAACACCATATATTTT
TRBJ2-2,few,NA,TRBV6-6,CASSYDYTGELFF,TGTGCCAGCAGTTATGACTACACCGGGGAGCTGTTTTTT
TRBJ2-2,few,TRBD1,TRBV9,CASSFDRGRTGELFF,TGTGCCAGCAGCTTCGACAGGGGGCGGACCGGGGAGCTGTTTTTT
TRBJ2-3,NA,TRBD2,TRBV20-1,CSARTSGGTDTQYF,TGCAGTGCCCGGACTAGCGGGGGTACAGATACGCAGTATTTT
TRBJ1-5,NA,NA,TRBV10-3,CAIREGNQPQHF,TGTGCCATCAGGGAGGGCAATCAGCCCCAGCATTTT
TRBJ2-5,NA,NA,TRBV21-1,CASSKARGQETQYF,TGTGCCAGCAGCAAAGCCCGGGGGCAAGAGACCCAGTACTTC
TRBJ2-3,few,NA,TRBV2,CASSGPRGASTDTQYF,TGTGCCAGCAGTGGACCCAGGGGTGCAAGCACAGATACGCAGTATTTT
TRBJ1-6,few,NA,TRBV3-1,CASSHMDSDDNSPLHF,TGTGCCAGCAGCCATATGGACAGCGACGATAATTCACCCCTCCACTTT
TRBJ1-1,NA,NA,TRBV6-1,CATLGAYRNTEAFF,TGTGCCACTCTGGGGGCCTATAGGAACACTGAAGCTTTCTTT